A single T cell receptor beta chain is shown here with its context. Its cognate antigen is unknown. Clones were sequenced by immunoSEQ multiplex PCR, and TCRdb holds only the in-frame ones, with some missing. The sample yields some 410,000 clones, 80% to 95% seen once. Regarding treatment: some 20 received Ad26.COV2.S at low or high dose, single or two shots; 5 received placebo; per-sample allocation not given. The study sampled participants on day 63 after the first vaccine or placebo injection. The data derive from a study of Ad26.COV2.S vaccination and SARS-CoV-2 variants. In the study overall: The donor participated in the COV1001 trial, in its Ad26.COV2.S arm. General study results and limits: Similar non-spike TCR breadth was seen in vaccine and placebo recipients.

Sequencing used peripheral blood, obtained in a trial of Ad26.COV2.S vaccine versus placebo. The receptor comes from a person between 18 and 65 years old who received the Ad26.COV2.S COVID-19 vaccine or a placebo.

The chain's CDR3 is CASSIGVRTGYSPLHF. The CDR3 region has the DNA TGTGCCAGTAGTATAGGTGTAAGGACAGGGTACTCACCCCTCCACTTT. The V call is TRBV19, the J call TRBJ1-6; TRBD1 aligns across 8 bases. V was pared by 1 base and J by 10 bases, with 9 bases of the junction left unmatched. This CDR3 contains 16 residues. Germline V CDR1 and CDR2: LNHDA, SQIVND (reference sequence).